Each of the 17 T cell receptor beta chains below was sequenced from the same sample in a study of blood T cell repertoires in COVID-19 (dated by TCRdb to the early 2020s). Library method: the immunoSEQ multiplex PCR assay. TCRdb mirrors the immuneACCESS table, restricted to in-frame sequences. Some clones are absent from its copies; in checked studies, under half trace to an unresolved V gene, and the reason for the others is unknown. The sample has under 250,000 clones on record, roughly nine tenths of them singletons. Jointly, the top ten make up over 0.75% of the sample. The sequenced material came from peripheral blood. The receptors derive from a man in his 60s with COVID-19, enrolled during active disease.

The CDR3 DNA reads TGTGCCAGCAGTGCGGGGACAGTCGTCTACGAGCAGTACTTC. It codes for CASSAGTVVYEQYF. The V and J genes are TRBV2 and TRBJ2-7, with 7 positions matching TRBD1. The CDR3 is 14 residues long. CDR1 is SNHLY and CDR2 is FYNNEI in the germline V gene. V was pared by 4 bases and J by 3 bases, with 6 bases of the junction left unmatched.

The CDR3 spells CASSWDRGRGGYTF. For the CDR3, the DNA is TGTGCCAGCAGTTGGGACAGGGGAAGGGGTGGCTACACCTTC. This chain joins TRBV6-5 and TRBJ1-2; 10 positions agree with TRBD1. The CDR3 has 14 residues. The V gene's germline CDR1 is MNHEY and CDR2 SVGAGI. The V and J ends lost 4 bases and 7 bases, in that order; junction bases with no gene match: 6.

The rearrangement joins TRBV18 to TRBJ1-2, with a possible D match to TRBD1 (5 bases). Germline V CDR1 and CDR2: KGHSH, LQKENI. The V and J ends lost 4 bases and 7 bases respectively, with 13 bases between them. CDR3 length: 13 residues. In DNA form, the CDR3 reads TGTGCCAGCTCACAGGACATTGTCCGTGGCTACACCTTC. Amino acids: CASSQDIVRGYTF.

The J gene is TRBJ1-2, the V gene TRBV7-9; TRBD1 is a possible D gene (6 bases). The CDR3 is made up of 14 amino acids. CDR1 and CDR2 (germline): SEHNR, FQNEAQ (reference sequence). V lost 5 bases to trimming and J lost 8 bases, with 18 bases between them. The CDR3 protein is CASSPDSSTMGYTF. The CDR3, as DNA: TGTGCCAGCAGCCCGGACAGTAGCACTATGGGCTACACCTTC.

The rearrangement links TRBV30 to TRBJ1-2, with 8 bases fitting TRBD1. Trimming cost V 3 bases and J 4 bases; bases outside gene matches: 4. Germline loops: CDR1 GTSNPN, CDR2 SVGIG (reference sequence). The CDR3 has 13 residues. The CDR3 region is CAWRDRVGYGYTF. The CDR3 coding sequence is TGTGCCTGGAGGGACAGGGTTGGCTATGGCTACACCTTC.

The chain combines TRBV7-9 with TRBJ1-1, with D possibly being TRBD1 (5 bases). The CDR3 totals 14 residues. V lost 0 bases, J lost 1 base, and 6 bases lay in between. The germline V gene encodes CDR1 SEHNR and CDR2 FQNEAQ (reference sequence). This chain's CDR3 is CASSLADRNTEAFF. The CDR3 DNA sequence: TGTGCCAGCAGCTTAGCCGACAGGAACACTGAAGCTTTCTTT.

This chain links TRBV19 with TRBJ2-3; the D gene is possibly TRBD1 (6 bases). The V end was cut by 6 bases, the J end by 4 bases, with 14 bases between. The CDR3 spans 14 residues. CDR1 and CDR2 from the germline V gene are LNHDA and SQIVND (reference sequence). This CDR3 is CASRLSRGADTQYF. The CDR3 DNA reads TGTGCCAGTAGGCTCTCCAGGGGTGCAGATACGCAGTATTTT. Variable domain in full (rest from reference TRBV19 and TRBJ2-3): DGGITQSPKYLFRKEGQNVTLSCEQNLNHDAMYWYRQDPGQGLRLIYYSQIVNDFQKGDIAEGYSVSREKKESFPLTVTSAQKNPTAFYLCASRLSRGADTQYFGPGTRLTVL.

The sample holds a few counts of this clone. The chain links TRBV19 to TRBJ2-7, with no clear D. Between the trimmed V and J ends, which lost 10 bases and 2 bases, there was a span of 12 bases. CDR1 and CDR2 (germline): LNHDA, SQIVND (reference sequence). This CDR3 is built from 12 residues. The CDR3 DNA reads TGTGCCACTCCCTGCCCTACCTACGAGCAGTACTTC. It is translated as CATPCPTYEQYF.

The V and J genes are TRBV6-6 and TRBJ1-1; 7 bases line up with TRBD1. CDR1 and CDR2 (germline): MNHNY, SVGAGI (reference sequence). After removal of 2 bases from V and 1 base from J, the junction contained 4 bases not matched to a gene. This CDR3 spans 15 amino acids. CDR3 in DNA: TGTGCCAGCAGTTACGGAGGACAGGCGAACACTGAAGCTTTCTTT. Encoded protein: CASSYGGQANTEAFF.

This clone was counted a single time. V is TRBV5-1 and J is TRBJ2-1, with 9 bases matching TRBD2. Trimming at V came to 0 bases and at J to 7 bases, leaving 8 bases not matched to a gene. Germline V gene data show CDR1 as SGHRS and CDR2 as YFSETQ. This CDR3 is 16 amino acids long. The chain's CDR3 is CASSLGGGGGGNEQFF. DNA of the CDR3: TGCGCCAGCAGCTTGGGGGGCGGCGGGGGGGGAAATGAGCAGTTCTTC.

V is TRBV28 and J is TRBJ1-2; D may be TRBD1 (6 bases). Per germline, CDR1 MDHEN and CDR2 SYDVKM. The CDR3 has 15 amino acids. Trimming pared 3 bases from V and 1 base from J, leaving 12 bases between. The CDR3 DNA reads as TGTGCCAGCAGTTTTCAGGGGAGTCGTAACTATGGCTACACCTTC. It specifies CASSFQGSRNYGYTF.

Regarding this clone: Other DNA sequences in this specimen translate into the identical CDR3. This chain uses TRBV28 with TRBJ1-1, with no clear D. The V gene lost 1 base and the J gene lost 1 base, with 10 bases spanning the gap. The CDR3 runs 15 residues. Germline assignment: CDR1 MDHEN and CDR2 SYDVKM. DNA for the CDR3: TGTGCCAGCAGTTTATCGTTTGGAGGGAACACTGAAGCTTTCTTT. Amino acid sequence: CASSLSFGGNTEAFF.

This rearrangement joins TRBV19 to TRBJ1-1; the match to TRBD1 covers 9 bases. The CDR3 is 17 residues long. V was pared by 1 base and J by 4 bases, with 10 bases of the junction left unmatched. Looked up from germline, CDR1 is LNHDA and CDR2 is SQIVND (reference sequence). The CDR3 nucleotides read TGTGCCAGTAGTATAGTGGGGACAGGGATTTTGTTCACTGAAGCTTTCTTT. It encodes CASSIVGTGILFTEAFF.

V is TRBV19 and J is TRBJ1-2; D unclear. Germline-derived CDR1 and CDR2 are LNHDA and SQIVND (reference sequence). The CDR3 is 13 residues long. Trimming shortened V by 6 bases and J by 1 base, and 9 bases separated the two germline ends. CDR3 residues: CASREAVNYGYTF. CDR3 DNA: TGTGCCAGTAGAGAGGCAGTTAACTATGGCTACACCTTC.

CDR3 coding DNA: TGTGCCAGCAGGGCGACAGCCAGGGACACCGGGGAGCTGTTTTTT. Protein: CASRATARDTGELFF. V gene TRBV2 combines with J gene TRBJ2-2; D is possibly TRBD1 (5 bases). CDR3 length equals 15 residues. The V end was cut by 6 bases, the J end by 3 bases, with 14 bases between. Germline V gene sequence: CDR1 SNHLY, CDR2 FYNNEI. The variable domain in full, with the rest retrieved from reference TRBV2 and TRBJ2-2, is EPEVTQTPSHQVTQMGQEVILRCVPISNHLYFYWYRQILGQKVEFLVSFYNNEISEKSEIFDDQFSVERPDGSNFTLKIRSTKLEDSAMYFCASRATARDTGELFFGEGSRLTVL.

The chain has TRBV30 and TRBJ1-1, with TRBD1 identical over 7 bases. The CDR3 extends over 17 amino acids. With 0 bases clipped from V and 2 bases from J, the junction kept 12 bases outside the gene matches. Germline assignment: CDR1 GTSNPN and CDR2 SVGIG (reference sequence). CDR3: CAWSVPQEGAHNTEAFF. The DNA for the CDR3 is TGTGCCTGGAGTGTACCTCAGGAGGGGGCGCATAACACTGAAGCTTTCTTT.

This sequence joins TRBV19 and TRBJ1-1, with 9 nucleotides matching TRBD1. The V gene end was trimmed by 5 bases and the J gene end by 1 base; junction bases not matched to a gene: 11. Germline CDR1 and CDR2: LNHDA and SQIVND (reference sequence). The CDR3 has 17 amino acids. The CDR3: CASSYPGTGWANTEAFF. The CDR3 coding sequence is TGTGCCAGTAGTTACCCCGGGACAGGGTGGGCGAACACTGAAGCTTTCTTT. Together with reference TRBV19 and TRBJ1-1, the CDR3 gives the full variable domain: DGGITQSPKYLFRKEGQNVTLSCEQNLNHDAMYWYRQDPGQGLRLIYYSQIVNDFQKGDIAEGYSVSREKKESFPLTVTSAQKNPTAFYLCASSYPGTGWANTEAFFGQGTRLTVV.